This entry concerns a single TCR beta chain. No cognate antigen has been identified for it. The sample holds no much larger clone one base away, and base qualities are not on file. This record belongs to a study of cytomegalovirus exposure and HLA in healthy donors (dated by TCRdb to the late 2010s). Describing the broader study: According to an earlier analysis of 550 to 750 of the donors, 150 million to 200 million T cells yielded approximately 120 million unique TCR beta sequences and 250 to 350 Gb of sequence data. Among 300 to 500 genotyped donors of the cohort, an average of around 240,000 unique TCR beta nucleotide sequences was sequenced per donor, of which about 18% were non-productive. HLA typing covered class I and class II loci at four-digit resolution. In an earlier analysis of 587 of the donors, high-throughput TCR beta sequencing was used to judge whether each TCR beta V gene segment behaved as functional or pseudogenic. Every discovery cohort repertoire had been produced on one sequencing platform. High-throughput TCR immunosequencing, statistical association of individual TCRs with disease status, and machine learning were combined to predict cytomegalovirus infection status. A later genetic analysis used genome-wide SNP genotypes for about three fifths of the 666 donors, treating that subset as a discovery cohort. Donor age, sex, ethnicity and CMV serostatus were compiled together with the repertoire data. The genetic ancestry cluster associated with self-reported Caucasian donors included around 76% of the approximately 410 genotyped donors. The later analysis used no new phenotypic data to find candidate immune exposures, relying instead on TCR beta sequences and their occurrence across donors. The number of typed donors differed by locus: about 620-640 for A, B, C, DRB1 and DQB1; some 500 for DQA1; about 600 for DPA1; and some 470 for DPB1. About five DR-DQ haplotypes were treated as single units for association and clustering because of strong linkage in the cohort. In a later analysis, previously published TCR beta repertoires from 550 to 750 donors were re-analyzed and high-resolution HLA genotyping was added so that TCR occurrence patterns could be studied. Along with the roughly 700-subject first cohort, a separate validation cohort of some 130 different subjects was used. The study aimed to test whether signatures of past pathogen exposure could be identified by cataloging public T cell receptors. Approximately 300 gigabases of sequencing data and around 80 million unique TCR sequences made up an early release that covered over 550 HLA-typed donors. The study used immunosequencing to profile the T cell repertoires of under 700 subjects and linked those repertoires to cytomegalovirus serostatus.

Libraries were built with the immunoSEQ multiplex PCR assay. A mixture of 60 forward primers for TCR Vbeta segments and 13 reverse primers for TCR Jbeta segments was used in the multiplex PCR. Amplification of the CDR3 region of rearranged TCR beta genes was performed with a multiplex PCR assay on genomic DNA. The Illumina HiSeq System was used to sequence the amplified TCR beta libraries as 87-base-pair reads. On the authors' methods: Across the roughly 640 repertoires, a later analysis counted roughly 77 million unique TCR beta chains, roughly 11 million of which were shared by at least two donors. To remove PCR and sequencing errors, raw reads were error-corrected and collapsed into unique sequences using a nearest-neighbor algorithm that merged closely related sequences. CDR3 sequences were aligned to IMGT reference sequences to assign V, D and J gene segments. For a sequence to be retained, a match of at least six nucleotides to both a V gene segment and a J gene segment was required. A rearrangement was called productive if the CDR3 had no stop codons and remained in frame with V and J, and every other rearrangement was called non-productive. Following IMGT convention, CDR3 was defined as the stretch from the second conserved V-encoded cysteine up to the conserved J-encoded phenylalanine. The earlier analysis of 500 to 600 of the donors excluded sequences that lacked an unambiguous match to a single V gene segment. An earlier analysis of some 610 of the donors called V segments functional above 56.7% productive rearrangements and segregating when the between-donor standard deviation exceeded 5%. A statistical classification framework was built to diagnose cytomegalovirus status from the catalog of TCR beta chain sequences. In a later analysis, V and J genes were assigned by comparing TCR nucleotide sequences against IMGT/GENE-DB human TR gene sequences. The TCRdist pipeline was used in a later analysis to assign CDR3 sequences and most-parsimonious VDJ recombination scenarios. A later analysis defined each TCR beta chain by its CDR3 amino acid sequence plus V-gene family, and excluded reads lacking a unique V-gene family. In a later analysis, around 600 highly shared, low-generation-probability nucleotide sequences were removed to address suspected cross-contamination and a sequencing artifact. A later analysis calculated a clonal expansion index for each public chain from normalized within-repertoire ranks of inferred template counts. A later analysis computed generation probabilities with a VDJ recombination model fitted to out-of-frame rearrangements, and checked the results against IGoR. A later analysis scored TCR-TCR, TCR-HLA and TCR-CMV co-occurrence with hypergeometric tests, applying a repertoire-size bias correction to TCR pairs. A later analysis estimated false discovery rates by permuting HLA or CMV assignments 20 times. A later analysis grouped co-occurring TCRs with DBSCAN, adding TCRdist sequence similarity when clustering within HLA-allele-positive subsets. Repertoires with fewer than 30,000 or more than 120,000 public chains were left out of co-occurrence clustering, as were several repertoires with anomalous nucleotide sharing. TCRdb carries this immuneACCESS record with in-frame sequences only. Its versions omit some clonotypes, under half of them owing to an unresolved V gene in the studies checked, with the rest unexplained. V and J calls and clone size are those listed in that table; D and trimming were worked out from the DNA. The sample includes 150,000 to 180,000 clones, with 70% to 80% observed a single time. The ten largest clones represent 6% to 8.5% of the sample.

What the research found in general, with its limitations: A cluster of highly shared sequence variants was judged likely to be a technical artifact of the sequencing pipeline. The classifier was reported to diagnose cytomegalovirus status with high specificity and sensitivity in both the original cohort and the validation cohort. It was suggested by the authors that the approach could potentially be generalized to other disease states and immunological phenotypes. A later analysis reported that several top co-occurrence clusters appeared linked to parvovirus B19, influenza, CMV and Epstein-Barr virus. Across donors, most TCR sequences were observed very rarely, whereas some public TCRs were present in many individuals. Sequencing depth was assumed to be roughly uniform across donors in the presence/absence analyses, though that assumption may not hold. A further reported finding was that TCR beta sequences accurately predicted the HLA-A and HLA-B alleles for most subjects in the first cohort. In vitro tests confirmed that a few of the cytomegalovirus-associated TCR beta chains recognize cytomegalovirus antigens. According to a later genetic analysis, donors in an Asian-associated ancestry cluster had fewer N-insertions in productive TCRs than the approximately 700-donor mean. Because counts were too low, 15 to 20 rarely observed V segments, including chromosome 9 orphons, were excluded from the earlier analysis of several hundred of the donors. Only TCR beta chains were sequenced in this cohort, and the absence of alpha or paired-chain data limited detectable features. In a later genetic analysis, a missense DCLRE1C variant was associated with V-gene and J-gene trimming of TCR beta chains, and the association was replicated in an independent cohort. Because HLA typing was unavailable for some donors at each locus, only the typed subset was used in association tests. A later analysis found that TCR association rates varied across HLA loci, with DRB1 alleles showing the most associated TCRs and HLA-C alleles the fewest. Most CMV-associated TCR beta chains appeared to be HLA-restricted in a later analysis, and the HLA associations seemed to be driven largely by CMV exposure. The study listed 150 to 200 TCR beta chains as associated with cytomegalovirus. CMV serostatus was the only immune exposure information available for the cohort. In a later analysis, HLA-associated TCR beta chains showed more clonal expansion and lower generation probabilities than non-associated chains that were equally common. Correlated functional status among segregating V segments might reflect linkage disequilibrium, but an unknown experimental factor could not be ruled out. A later analysis associated approximately 17,000 TCR beta sequences with specific HLA alleles at a false discovery rate of 0.05. An earlier analysis of around 600 of the donors showed that most TCR beta V segments appeared in productive rearrangements either about 87% or about 30% of the time, which broadly matched IMGT annotations. Some IMGT-functional V segments, including TRBV6-2 and TRBV6-3, could not be distinguished by the 87-base-pair reads and were therefore excluded. When HLA alleles, especially DR and DQ, strongly co-occurred, TCR associations were difficult to assign to individual alleles.

In total, approximately 700 healthy bone marrow donors made up the cohort. At the time of sampling, every cohort member was nominally healthy, though immune exposures that went unrecorded were likely present. The donor tested CMV seropositive, placing the donor among the roughly 300 seropositive members of the cohort. A peripheral blood sample was collected from each donor, and TCR beta sequencing was performed on peripheral blood mononuclear cells. The Qiagen DNeasy Blood Extraction Kit was used to extract genomic DNA from the blood cell samples. V loses 0 bases of germline sequence and J loses 5 bases, and the interval between the two ends is 11 bases. CDR1 and CDR2 are read off the germline V gene as SGDLS and YYNGEE. There are 14 amino acids in the CDR3, from cysteine to phenylalanine inclusive. The kept DNA is CDR3 alone, 42 bases in frame from the first base.

Sequencing was done on a sample of PBMCs. Recombination linked TRBV9 to TRBJ2-5, with TRBD1 perhaps the D gene, on 5 matching bases. The TCR comes from a man under 40 in good health and CMV-seropositive. The nucleotide sequence reads as follows: TGTGCCAGCAGCGTAGGAGCCAGGGCGGAGACCCAGTACTTC. Its coded protein is CASSVGARAETQYF.